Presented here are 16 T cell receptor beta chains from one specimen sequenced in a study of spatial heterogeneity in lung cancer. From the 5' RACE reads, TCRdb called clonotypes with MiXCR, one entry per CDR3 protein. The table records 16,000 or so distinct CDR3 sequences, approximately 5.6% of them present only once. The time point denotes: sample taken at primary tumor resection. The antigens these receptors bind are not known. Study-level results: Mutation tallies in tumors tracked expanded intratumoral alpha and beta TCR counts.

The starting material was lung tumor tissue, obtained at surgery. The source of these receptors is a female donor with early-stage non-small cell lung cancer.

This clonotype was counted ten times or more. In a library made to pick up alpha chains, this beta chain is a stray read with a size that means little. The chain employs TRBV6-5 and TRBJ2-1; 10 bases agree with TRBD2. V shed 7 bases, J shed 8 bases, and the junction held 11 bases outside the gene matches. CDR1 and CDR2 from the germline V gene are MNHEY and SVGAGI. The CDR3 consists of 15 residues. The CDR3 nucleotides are TGTGCCAGCAATAAAGGGCTAGCGGGAGTCGATGAGCAGTTCTTC. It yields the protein CASNKGLAGVDEQFF.

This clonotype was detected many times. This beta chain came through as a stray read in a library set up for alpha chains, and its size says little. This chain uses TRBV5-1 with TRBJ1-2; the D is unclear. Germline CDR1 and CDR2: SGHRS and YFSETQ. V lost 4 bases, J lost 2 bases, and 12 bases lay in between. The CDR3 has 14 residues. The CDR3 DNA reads TGCGCCAGCAGCCCGGCAGAGGTCAACTATGGCTACACCTTC. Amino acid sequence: CASSPAEVNYGYTF.

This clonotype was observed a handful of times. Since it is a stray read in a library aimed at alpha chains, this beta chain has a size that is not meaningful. Written as DNA, the CDR3 is TGCAGCGTCTCCGAGGGCAGATCCTACAATGAGCAGTTCTTC. Amino acids: CSVSEGRSYNEQFF. The chain carries TRBV29-1 and TRBJ2-1; TRBD2 might be the D (5 bases). With 6 bases removed from V and 1 base from J, the gap between germline ends came to 13 bases. Germline CDR1 reads SQVTM; CDR2 reads ANQGSEA. This CDR3 comprises 14 residues.

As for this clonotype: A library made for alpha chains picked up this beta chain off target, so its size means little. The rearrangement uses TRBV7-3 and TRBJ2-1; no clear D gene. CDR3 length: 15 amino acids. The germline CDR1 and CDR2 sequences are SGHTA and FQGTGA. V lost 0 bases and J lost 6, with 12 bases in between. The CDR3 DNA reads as TGTGCCAGCAGCTTAACTTTGACTCCTGGCAATGAGCAGTTCTTC. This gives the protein CASSLTLTPGNEQFF.

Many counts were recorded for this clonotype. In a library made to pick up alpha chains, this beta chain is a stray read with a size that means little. CDR3 in amino acids: CASSQGIENYEQYF. As DNA, the CDR3 is TGTGCCAGCAGCCAAGGTATCGAAAACTACGAGCAGTACTTC. The chain carries TRBV4-2 and TRBJ2-7; no definite D call. The V gene lost 1 base and the J gene lost 3 bases, with 10 bases spanning the gap. This CDR3 is 14 amino acids long. The germline CDR1 and CDR2 sequences are LGHNA and YNFKEQ.

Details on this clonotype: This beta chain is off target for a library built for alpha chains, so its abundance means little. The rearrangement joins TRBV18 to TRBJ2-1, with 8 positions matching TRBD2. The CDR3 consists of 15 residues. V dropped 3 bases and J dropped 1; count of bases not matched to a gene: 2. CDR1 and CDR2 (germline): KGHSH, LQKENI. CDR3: CASSPSGRSYNEQFF. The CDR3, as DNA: TGTGCCAGCTCACCCAGCGGGAGATCCTACAATGAGCAGTTCTTC.

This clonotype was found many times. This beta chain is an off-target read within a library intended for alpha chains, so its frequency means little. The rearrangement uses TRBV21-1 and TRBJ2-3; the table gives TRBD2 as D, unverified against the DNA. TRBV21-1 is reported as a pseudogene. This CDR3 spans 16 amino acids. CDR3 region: CASSKGGRAYADTQYF. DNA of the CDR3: TGTGCCAGCAGCAAAGGAGGGAGGGCCTATGCAGATACGCAGTATTTT.

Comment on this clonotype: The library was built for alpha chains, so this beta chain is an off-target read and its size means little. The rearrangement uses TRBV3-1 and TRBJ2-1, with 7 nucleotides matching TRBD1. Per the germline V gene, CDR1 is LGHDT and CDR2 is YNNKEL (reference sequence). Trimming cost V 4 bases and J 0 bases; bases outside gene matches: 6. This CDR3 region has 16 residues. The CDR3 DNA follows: TGTGCCAGCAGCCGACAGGGAGTGGACTCCTACAATGAGCAGTTCTTC. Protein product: CASSRQGVDSYNEQFF.

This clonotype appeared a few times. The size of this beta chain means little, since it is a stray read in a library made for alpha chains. DNA for the CDR3: TGCAGTGCTAGGTACCCGACCTACAATGAGCAGTTCTTC. The encoded protein is CSARYPTYNEQFF. The genes are TRBV20-1 and TRBJ2-1; no reliable D call. The CDR3 consists of 13 residues. CDR1 is DFQATT, CDR2 SNEGSKA, per germline (reference sequence). Deletions cut 3 bases from V and 2 bases from J, with 8 bases between.

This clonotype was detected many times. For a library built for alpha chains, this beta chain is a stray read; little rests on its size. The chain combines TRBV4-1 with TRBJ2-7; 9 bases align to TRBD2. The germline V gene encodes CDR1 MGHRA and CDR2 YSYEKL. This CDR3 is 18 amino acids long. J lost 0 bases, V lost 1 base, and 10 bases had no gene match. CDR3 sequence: CASSQVPGLARSSYEQYF. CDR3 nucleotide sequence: TGCGCCAGCAGCCAAGTTCCCGGACTAGCGCGAAGCTCCTACGAGCAGTACTTC.

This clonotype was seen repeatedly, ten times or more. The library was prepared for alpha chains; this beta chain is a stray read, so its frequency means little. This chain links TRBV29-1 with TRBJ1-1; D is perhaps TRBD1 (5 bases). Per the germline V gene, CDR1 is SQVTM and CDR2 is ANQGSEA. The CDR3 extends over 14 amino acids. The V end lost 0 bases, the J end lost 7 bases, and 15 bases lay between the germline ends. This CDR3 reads CSVEEKGQSGEAFF. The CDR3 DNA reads TGCAGCGTTGAAGAAAAGGGGCAGTCCGGTGAAGCTTTCTTT.

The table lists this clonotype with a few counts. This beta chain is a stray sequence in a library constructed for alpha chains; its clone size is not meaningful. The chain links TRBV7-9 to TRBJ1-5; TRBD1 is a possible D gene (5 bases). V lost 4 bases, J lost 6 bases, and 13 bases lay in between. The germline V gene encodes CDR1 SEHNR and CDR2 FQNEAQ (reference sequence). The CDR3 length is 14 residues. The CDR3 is CASSSTVGTQPQHF. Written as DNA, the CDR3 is TGTGCCAGCAGCTCCACTGTGGGGACTCAGCCCCAGCATTTT.

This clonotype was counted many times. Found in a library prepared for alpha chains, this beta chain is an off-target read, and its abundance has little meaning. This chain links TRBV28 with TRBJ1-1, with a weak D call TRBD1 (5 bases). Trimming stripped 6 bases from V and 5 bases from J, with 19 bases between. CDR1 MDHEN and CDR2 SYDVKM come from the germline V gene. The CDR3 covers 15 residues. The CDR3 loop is CASSRLGAPGTEAFF. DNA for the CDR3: TGTGCCAGCAGCCGACTAGGGGCCCCAGGAACTGAAGCTTTCTTT.

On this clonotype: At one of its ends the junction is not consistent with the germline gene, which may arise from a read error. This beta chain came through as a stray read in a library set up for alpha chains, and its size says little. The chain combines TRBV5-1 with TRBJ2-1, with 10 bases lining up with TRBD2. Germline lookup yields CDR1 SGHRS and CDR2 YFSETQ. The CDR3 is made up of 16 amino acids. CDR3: CTSSNRAGGPGNEQFF. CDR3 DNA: TGCACCAGCAGCAATAGAGCGGGAGGGCCGGGGAATGAGCAGTTCTTC.

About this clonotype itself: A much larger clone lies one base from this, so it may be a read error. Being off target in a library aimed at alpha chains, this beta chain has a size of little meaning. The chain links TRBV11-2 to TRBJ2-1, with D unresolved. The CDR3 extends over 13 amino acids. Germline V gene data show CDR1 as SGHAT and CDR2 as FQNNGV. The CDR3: CVSSVNSDPDEFF. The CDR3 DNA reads TGTGTCAGCAGCGTGAACTCGGACCCGGACGAGTTCTTC.

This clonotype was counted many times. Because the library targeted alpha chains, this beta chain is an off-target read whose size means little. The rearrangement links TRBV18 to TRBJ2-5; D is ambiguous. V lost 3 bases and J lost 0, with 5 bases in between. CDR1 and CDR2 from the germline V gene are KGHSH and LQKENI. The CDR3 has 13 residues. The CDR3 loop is CASSPTYQETQYF. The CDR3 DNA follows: TGTGCCAGCTCACCTACGTACCAAGAGACCCAGTACTTC.